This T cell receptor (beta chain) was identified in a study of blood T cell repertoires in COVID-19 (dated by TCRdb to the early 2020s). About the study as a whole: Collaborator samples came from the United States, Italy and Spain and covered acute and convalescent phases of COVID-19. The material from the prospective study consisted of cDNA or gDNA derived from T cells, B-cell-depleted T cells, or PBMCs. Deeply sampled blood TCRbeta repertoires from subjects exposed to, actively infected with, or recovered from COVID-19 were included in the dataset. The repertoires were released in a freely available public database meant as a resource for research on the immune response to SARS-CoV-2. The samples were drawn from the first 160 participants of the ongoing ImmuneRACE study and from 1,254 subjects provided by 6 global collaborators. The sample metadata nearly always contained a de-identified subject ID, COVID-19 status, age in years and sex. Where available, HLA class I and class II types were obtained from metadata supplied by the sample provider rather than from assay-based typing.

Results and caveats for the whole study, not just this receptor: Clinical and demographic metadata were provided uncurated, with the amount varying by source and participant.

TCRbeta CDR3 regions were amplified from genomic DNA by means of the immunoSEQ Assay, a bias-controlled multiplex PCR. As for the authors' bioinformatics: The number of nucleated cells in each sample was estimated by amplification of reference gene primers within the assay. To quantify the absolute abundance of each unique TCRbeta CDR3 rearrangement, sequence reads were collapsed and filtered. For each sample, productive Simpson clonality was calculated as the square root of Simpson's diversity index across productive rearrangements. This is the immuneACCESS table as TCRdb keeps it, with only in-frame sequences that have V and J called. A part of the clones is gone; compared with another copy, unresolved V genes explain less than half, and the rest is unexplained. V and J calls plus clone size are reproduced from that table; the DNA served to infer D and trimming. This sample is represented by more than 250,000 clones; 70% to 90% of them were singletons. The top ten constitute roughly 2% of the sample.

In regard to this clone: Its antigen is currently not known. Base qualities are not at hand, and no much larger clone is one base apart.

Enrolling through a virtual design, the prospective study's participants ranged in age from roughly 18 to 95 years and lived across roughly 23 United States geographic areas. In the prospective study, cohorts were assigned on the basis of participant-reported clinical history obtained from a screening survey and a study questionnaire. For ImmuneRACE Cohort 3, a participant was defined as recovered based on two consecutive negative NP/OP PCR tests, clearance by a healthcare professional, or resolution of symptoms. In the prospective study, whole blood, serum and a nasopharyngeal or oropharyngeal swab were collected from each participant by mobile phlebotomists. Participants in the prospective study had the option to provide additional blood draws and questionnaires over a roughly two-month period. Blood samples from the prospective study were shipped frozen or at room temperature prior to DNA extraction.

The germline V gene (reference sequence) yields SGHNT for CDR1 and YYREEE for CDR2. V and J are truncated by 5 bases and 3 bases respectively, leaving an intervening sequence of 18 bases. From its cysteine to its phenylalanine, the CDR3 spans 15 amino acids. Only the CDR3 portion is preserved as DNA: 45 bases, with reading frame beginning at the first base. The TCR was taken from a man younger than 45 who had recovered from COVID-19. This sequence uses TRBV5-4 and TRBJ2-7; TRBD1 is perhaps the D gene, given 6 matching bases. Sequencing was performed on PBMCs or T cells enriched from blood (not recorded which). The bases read TGTGCCAGCAGACTAGACAGGTCCCTTATCTACGAGCAGTACTTC. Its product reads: CASRLDRSLIYEQYF.